This T cell receptor beta chain was observed in a study of blood T cell repertoires in COVID-19. As for the study in general: The study drew acute and convalescent COVID-19 samples from the United States, Italy and Spain. T cells, B-cell-depleted T cells, or PBMCs provided the cDNA or gDNA that served as material.

The CDR3 loop spans 12 amino acids. The junction had 1 base not matched to a gene; V was cut back by 7 bases and J by 2 bases. Germline V gene lookup returns CDR1 LNHDA and CDR2 SQIVND (reference sequence). Method: immunoSEQ multiplex PCR; TCRdb's copy keeps in-frame clones and lacks some. This sample has just over 80,000 clones, with more than 65% found just once. The rearrangement joins TRBV19 to TRBJ1-2; TRBD1 matches 7 bases. The receptor was derived from a woman older than 75 with active or convalescent COVID-19. Sequencing input: peripheral blood. The CDR3 bases are TGTGCCAGTAAGACAGGGAACTATGGCTACACCTTC. Its protein product is CASKTGNYGYTF.